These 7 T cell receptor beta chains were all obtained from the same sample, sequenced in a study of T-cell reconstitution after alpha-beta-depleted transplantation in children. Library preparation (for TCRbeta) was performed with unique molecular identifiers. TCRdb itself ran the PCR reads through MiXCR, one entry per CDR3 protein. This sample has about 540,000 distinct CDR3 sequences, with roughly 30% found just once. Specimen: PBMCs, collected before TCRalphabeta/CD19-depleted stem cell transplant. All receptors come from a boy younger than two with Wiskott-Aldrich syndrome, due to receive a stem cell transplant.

The CDR3 region has the DNA TGTGCCAGCAGTTTAGAACTAGCCCTCTACGAGCAGTACTTC. Protein sequence: CASSLELALYEQYF. This chain joins TRBV12-3 or TRBV12-4 and TRBJ2-7, with D tentatively TRBD2 (6 bases). The CDR3 has 14 residues. V was trimmed by 1 base and J by 3 bases, leaving 10 bases between them.

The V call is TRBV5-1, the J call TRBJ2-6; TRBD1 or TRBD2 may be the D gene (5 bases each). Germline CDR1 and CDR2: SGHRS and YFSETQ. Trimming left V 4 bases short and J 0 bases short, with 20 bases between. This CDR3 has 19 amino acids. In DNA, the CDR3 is TGCGCCAGCAGCGAACCACGGGACGCCCAATCCTCTGGGGCCAACGTCCTGACTTTC. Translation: CASSEPRDAQSSGANVLTF.

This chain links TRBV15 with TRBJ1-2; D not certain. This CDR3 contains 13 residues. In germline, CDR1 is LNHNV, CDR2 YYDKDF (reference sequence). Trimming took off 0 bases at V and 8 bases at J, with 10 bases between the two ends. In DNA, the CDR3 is TGTGCCACCAGCAGAGATCGTGAGGAAGGCTACACCTTC. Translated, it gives CATSRDREEGYTF.

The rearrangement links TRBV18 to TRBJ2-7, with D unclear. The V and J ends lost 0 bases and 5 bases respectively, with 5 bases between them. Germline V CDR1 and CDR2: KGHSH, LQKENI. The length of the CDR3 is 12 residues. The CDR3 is CASSPPGNEQYF. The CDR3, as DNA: TGTGCCAGCTCACCACCGGGGAACGAGCAGTACTTC.

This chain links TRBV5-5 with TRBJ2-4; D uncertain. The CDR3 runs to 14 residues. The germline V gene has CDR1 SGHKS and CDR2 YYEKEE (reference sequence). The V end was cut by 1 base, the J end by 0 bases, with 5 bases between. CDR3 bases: TGTGCCAGCAGCTTGAGGATAGCCAAAAACATTCAGTACTTC. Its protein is CASSLRIAKNIQYF.

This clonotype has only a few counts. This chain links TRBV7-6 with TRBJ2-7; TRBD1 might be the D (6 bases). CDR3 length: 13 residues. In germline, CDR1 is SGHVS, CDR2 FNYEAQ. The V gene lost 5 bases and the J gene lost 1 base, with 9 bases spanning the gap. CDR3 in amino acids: CASSKQGSYEQYF. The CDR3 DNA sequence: TGTGCCAGCAGCAAACAGGGATCCTACGAGCAGTACTTC.

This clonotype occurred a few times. The CDR3, as DNA: TGTGCCAGCAGCCAGACCGGGACTCGGACCTCCGAGCAGTACTTC. Amino acids: CASSQTGTRTSEQYF. The chain links TRBV7-2 to TRBJ2-7, with a weak D call TRBD2 (6 bases). The germline CDR1 and CDR2 sequences are SGHTA and FQGNSA. The CDR3 sequence is 15 residues long. V shed 5 bases and J shed 6 bases, with 20 bases lying between them.